Shown below are 29 T cell receptor beta chains from a single sample sequenced in a study of blood T cell repertoires in COVID-19. The data were produced by immunoSEQ multiplex PCR, yet TCRdb's version contains in-frame clones alone and is incomplete. Found here are 200,000 to 250,000 clones, roughly 84% of them singletons; the top ten hold 3% to 4%. What was sequenced was peripheral blood. The receptors shown here come from a woman over 75 with acute or convalescent COVID-19.

Comments on this clone: Other DNA variants within this sample encode the same CDR3. This chain uses TRBV28 with TRBJ2-2; TRBD1 matches 9 bases. J gave up 4 bases and V 5 bases, and 2 bases lay outside the gene matches. This CDR3 spans 14 amino acids. Germline V gene data show CDR1 as MDHEN and CDR2 as SYDVKM. The DNA for the CDR3 is TGTGCCAGCAGTGGGACAGGGAGCACCGGGGAGCTGTTTTTT. Protein: CASSGTGSTGELFF. Looking up the rest from reference TRBV28 and TRBJ2-2 gives the full variable domain: DVKVTQSSRYLVKRTGEKVFLECVQDMDHENMFWYRQDPGLGLRLIYFSYDVKMKEKGDIPEGYSVSREKKERFSLILESASTNQTSMYLCASSGTGSTGELFFGEGSRLTVL.

This clone was observed a handful of times. V is TRBV12-5 and J is TRBJ2-1; possibly TRBD2 for D (5 bases). CDR1 and CDR2 (germline): LGHNT, FRNRAP. The CDR3 is made up of 14 amino acids. The V gene lost 4 bases and the J gene lost 3 bases, with 10 bases spanning the gap. CDR3 region: CASGSRTLYNEQFF. CDR3 coding DNA: TGTGCTAGTGGTTCGCGGACTCTCTACAATGAGCAGTTCTTC.

This sequence joins TRBV5-1 and TRBJ2-5, with TRBD2 matching 8 bases. Per germline, CDR1 SGHRS and CDR2 YFSETQ. V lost 2 bases to trimming and J lost 4 bases; unmatched junction nucleotides: 7. The CDR3 is 15 amino acids. CDR3 nucleotide sequence: TGCGCCAGCAGCTTTTCGGGGGGGTTGTCAGAGACCCAGTACTTC. Encoded protein: CASSFSGGLSETQYF.

V gene TRBV18 combines with J gene TRBJ2-3; 11 nucleotides agree with TRBD2. The CDR3 runs to 17 residues. Trimming removed 1 base from V and 0 bases from J; junction bases left unmatched: 3. Germline V lookup: CDR1 KGHSH, CDR2 LQKENI. DNA for the CDR3: TGTGCCAGCTCACCACAACTAGCGGGAGCTAGCACAGATACGCAGTATTTT. As protein: CASSPQLAGASTDTQYF.

At least ten counts were recorded for this clone. CDR3 nucleotide sequence: TGTGCCAGCAGTTGGCTTGGGACAGTCTTGGATTCACCCCTCCACTTT. Protein sequence: CASSWLGTVLDSPLHF. This rearrangement joins TRBV6-2 or TRBV6-3 to TRBJ1-6, with 7 bases aligning to TRBD1. The length of the CDR3 is 16 residues. V lost 4 bases, J lost 8 bases, and 11 bases stayed unmatched. From germline, CDR1 is MNHEY and CDR2 SVGEGT.

This clone was counted a single time. This chain uses TRBV5-1 with TRBJ2-3; 9 bases match TRBD1. The CDR3 is 16 residues long. V lost 3 bases, J lost 4 bases, and 9 bases stayed unmatched. Germline values: CDR1 SGHRS, CDR2 YFSETQ. Written as DNA, the CDR3 is TGCGCCAGCAGCTCTACCGGGACAGGGTCGCCAGATACGCAGTATTTT. Amino acid sequence: CASSSTGTGSPDTQYF.

V and J are TRBV19 and TRBJ1-2; no clear D. The germline V gene encodes CDR1 LNHDA and CDR2 SQIVND (reference sequence). Trimming took off 3 bases at V and 1 base at J, with 6 bases between the two ends. This CDR3 is built from 13 residues. The CDR3 sequence: CASSMSYNYGYTF. The CDR3 bases are TGTGCCAGTAGTATGTCGTATAACTATGGCTACACCTTC.

This sequence joins TRBV27 and TRBJ1-6, with 8 nucleotides matching TRBD1. Germline-derived CDR1 and CDR2 are MNHEY and SMNVEV (reference sequence). Losses at the gene ends were 1 base for V and 13 bases for J; bases not matched to a gene: 12. The CDR3 runs to 16 residues. CDR3 residues: CASSLFPPRGLNPLHF. The DNA for the CDR3 is TGTGCCAGCAGTTTATTCCCCCCCAGGGGGCTTAACCCCCTCCACTTT.

This chain connects TRBV6-5 to TRBJ2-1, with 8 nucleotides matching TRBD2. The ends lost 2 bases at V and 6 bases at J; junction bases unmatched: 6. This CDR3 is 15 amino acids long. Germline V gene sequence: CDR1 MNHEY, CDR2 SVGAGI. CDR3: CASSYRTGGGNEQFF. The CDR3 DNA reads as TGTGCCAGCAGTTACCGGACGGGGGGGGGCAATGAGCAGTTCTTC.

The rearrangement links TRBV7-2 to TRBJ1-1, with D perhaps matching TRBD1 (6 bases). The germline V gene encodes CDR1 SGHTA and CDR2 FQGNSA. The V gene lost 5 bases and the J gene lost 11 bases, with 15 bases spanning the gap. The CDR3 is 12 residues long. CDR3 sequence: CASSMAGTLAFF. The CDR3 DNA reads TGTGCCAGCAGCATGGCCGGGACACTCGCTTTCTTT.

The chain combines TRBV18 with TRBJ2-3; 11 bases align to TRBD2. The CDR3 spans 15 residues. From germline, CDR1 is KGHSH and CDR2 LQKENI. The ends lost 6 bases at V and 2 bases at J; junction bases unmatched: 4. This CDR3 is CASSLGLAVTDTQYF. The CDR3 DNA is TGTGCCAGCTCCCTGGGACTAGCGGTCACAGATACGCAGTATTTT.

This clone was seen once. The rearrangement uses TRBV19 and TRBJ1-1; 7 positions match TRBD1. The CDR3 runs 13 residues. With 4 bases clipped from V and 3 bases from J, the junction kept 2 bases outside the gene matches. Germline V gene lookup returns CDR1 LNHDA and CDR2 SQIVND (reference sequence). The CDR3 nucleotides are TGTGCCAGTAGTAATGGACAGGACACTGAAGCTTTCTTT. Amino acid sequence: CASSNGQDTEAFF.

The chain links TRBV21-1 to TRBJ2-3; the D segment call TRBD1 is taken from the table without a DNA check. TRBV21-1 is recorded as a pseudogene. The CDR3 covers 20 residues. The CDR3 sequence: CASSNRGSLDRVNQADTQYF. In nucleotides, the CDR3 is TGTGCCAGCAGCAATAGGGGGAGTTTGGACAGGGTTAATCAGGCAGATACGCAGTATTTT.

For the CDR3, the DNA is TGTGCCAGCAGTTCCGGGGGGAACTCCTACAATGAGCAGTTCTTC. Translation gives CASSSGGNSYNEQFF. V and J are TRBV6-5 and TRBJ2-1; 7 bases agree with TRBD2. CDR3 size: 15 residues. J lost 0 bases, V lost 4 bases, and 3 bases had no gene match. Germline V gene sequence: CDR1 MNHEY, CDR2 SVGAGI.

The J gene is TRBJ1-2, the V gene TRBV12-3 or TRBV12-4; TRBD1 might be the D (6 bases). The CDR3 covers 13 residues. The ends were cut back, 4 bases at V and 5 bases at J, with 11 bases in the middle. CDR3 in amino acids: CASSSDRRYGYTF. DNA for the CDR3: TGTGCCAGCAGTTCTGACAGGAGGTATGGCTACACCTTC.

This rearrangement joins TRBV6-5 to TRBJ1-6; D is undetermined. V gave up 2 bases and J gave up 8 bases, with 4 bases separating them. The CDR3 is 12 amino acids. Germline values: CDR1 MNHEY, CDR2 SVGAGI. CDR3 amino acids: CASSYRDSPLHF. The CDR3 nucleotides are TGTGCCAGCAGTTACCGGGATTCACCCCTCCACTTT.

The chain recombines TRBV20-1 with TRBJ2-3; the D is unclear. The CDR3 spans 11 residues. Germline CDR1 is DFQATT and CDR2 is SNEGSKA (reference sequence). V was trimmed by 3 bases and J by 10 bases, leaving 11 bases between them. CDR3 amino acids: CSASLAPSQYF. The CDR3 DNA follows: TGCAGTGCTAGTCTGGCCCCCTCGCAGTATTTT.

The chain links TRBV4-3 to TRBJ2-4; the match to TRBD2 covers 10 bases. The CDR3 length is 16 residues. Trimming removed 0 bases from V and 4 bases from J; junction bases left unmatched: 3. Germline CDR1 reads LGHNA; CDR2 reads YSLEER. The CDR3, as DNA: TGCGCCAGCAGCCAAGACCTAGCGGGGGCGAAAAACATTCAGTACTTC. It is translated as CASSQDLAGAKNIQYF.

The V and J genes are TRBV29-1 and TRBJ2-1, with D tentatively TRBD1 (5 bases). Trimming pared 4 bases from V and 4 bases from J, leaving 14 bases between. Germline V gives CDR1 SQVTM, CDR2 ANQGSEA. There are 14 residues in the CDR3. CDR3 amino acids: CSVAVLGAYNEQFF. The CDR3 region has the DNA TGCAGCGTTGCGGTCCTTGGGGCATACAATGAGCAGTTCTTC.

This clone turned up a few times. V is TRBV11-3 and J is TRBJ2-1; 13 bases are a match to TRBD2. Germline V lookup: CDR1 SGHNT, CDR2 YENEEA. The length of the CDR3 is 15 residues. V was pared by 3 bases and J by 9 bases, with 5 bases of the junction left unmatched. In nucleotides, the CDR3 is TGTGCCAGCAGCTTTCGACTAGCGGGGGGCAGTGAGCAGTTCTTC. Encoded protein: CASSFRLAGGSEQFF.

This clone has a handful of counts. V usage is TRBV6-5 and J usage is TRBJ1-1; D is uncertain. The CDR3 extends over 11 amino acids. The V gene's germline CDR1 is MNHEY and CDR2 SVGAGI. V lost 7 bases, J lost 5 bases, and 8 bases lay in between. CDR3 sequence (DNA): TGTGCCAGCACCGGGAGTACTGAAGCTTTCTTT. Translation: CASTGSTEAFF.

The J gene is TRBJ1-2, the V gene TRBV18; tentative D call: TRBD1 (6 bases). Germline CDR1 is KGHSH and CDR2 is LQKENI. The V end lost 2 bases, the J end lost 2 bases, and 9 bases lay between the germline ends. The CDR3 runs 14 residues. This chain's CDR3 is CASSPGQQNYGYTF. The DNA of the CDR3 is TGTGCCAGCTCACCAGGACAGCAGAACTATGGCTACACCTTC. The full variable domain, its missing parts supplied by reference TRBV18 and TRBJ1-2, is NAGVMQNPRHLVRRRGQEARLRCSPMKGHSHVYWYRQLPEEGLKFMVYLQKENIIDESGMPKERFSAEFPKEGPSILRIQQVVRGDSAAYFCASSPGQQNYGYTFGSGTRLTVV.

This chain joins TRBV6-2 or TRBV6-3 and TRBJ2-1; D is unresolved. Per germline, CDR1 MNHEY and CDR2 SVGEGT. There are 11 residues in the CDR3. Trimming cost V 5 bases and J 5 bases, with 4 bases left between them. This CDR3 reads CASSGHNEQFF. DNA for the CDR3: TGTGCCAGCAGTGGGCACAATGAGCAGTTCTTC.

This chain links TRBV5-1 with TRBJ1-4; 7 bases map to TRBD1. This CDR3 has 18 residues. The germline V gene has CDR1 SGHRS and CDR2 YFSETQ. The J segment lost 3 bases and the V segment lost 3 bases, leaving 14 bases of the junction unmatched. The CDR3 bases are TGCGCCAGCAGCTCCCAAACCGCGAACAGGGGACCTAATGAAAAACTGTTTTTT. It codes for CASSSQTANRGPNEKLFF.

This CDR3 is CASSPQGREVGYTF. CDR3 nucleotide sequence: TGTGCCAGCTCACCACAGGGGCGCGAAGTTGGCTACACCTTC. The chain uses TRBV18 and TRBJ1-2; tentatively, D is TRBD1 (5 bases). The germline V gene encodes CDR1 KGHSH and CDR2 LQKENI. The CDR3 is made up of 14 amino acids. Trimming cost V 1 base and J 7 bases, with 13 bases left between them.

This clone was counted once. The chain has TRBV18 and TRBJ1-2; D might be TRBD1 (5 bases). V was cut by 3 bases and J by 5 bases, with 16 bases left in between. The CDR3 is 15 amino acids. The germline gives CDR1 KGHSH, CDR2 LQKENI. CDR3 residues: CASSPSGSRGYGYTF. The CDR3 DNA is TGTGCCAGCTCACCGTCGGGCAGCCGGGGGTATGGCTACACCTTC.

This rearrangement joins TRBV27 to TRBJ2-7, with 7 bases aligning to TRBD2. Germline V CDR1 and CDR2: MNHEY, SMNVEV (reference sequence). The CDR3 sequence is 14 residues long. The V segment lost 2 bases and the J segment 0 bases; nucleotides outside the gene matches: 1. In DNA, the CDR3 is TGTGCCAGCAGTTTAGGCGGGAGCTCCTACGAGCAGTACTTC. It is translated as CASSLGGSSYEQYF.

The chain uses TRBV5-1 and TRBJ2-1; perhaps TRBD2 as D (6 bases). This CDR3 has 15 residues. Trimming cost V 0 bases and J 7 bases, with 14 bases left between them. Germline V gene lookup returns CDR1 SGHRS and CDR2 YFSETQ. CDR3 DNA sequence: TGCGCCAGCAGCTTGGGGACTACCTCTCGGAATGAGCAGTTCTTC. The encoded protein is CASSLGTTSRNEQFF.

The V gene is TRBV7-9, the J gene TRBJ1-3, with 8 bases lining up with TRBD1. Germline CDR1 is SEHNR and CDR2 is FQNEAQ (reference sequence). This CDR3 is 15 amino acids long. The V segment lost 4 bases and the J segment 4 bases; nucleotides outside the gene matches: 6. CDR3 loop: CASSSGQGLGNTIYF. The CDR3 DNA reads as TGTGCCAGCAGCTCCGGACAGGGCCTGGGAAACACCATATATTTT.